The clone carrying this T cell receptor (delta chain) is medium-sized in the sample. Germline CDR1 reads GEAIGNYY; CDR2 reads EKD. With 0 bases clipped from V and 3 bases from J, the junction kept 2 bases outside the gene matches. This CDR3 is 14 amino acids long. The sample comes from a study of gamma-delta chains in newborns, infants, children. TCRdb re-processed the reads via CATT. The repertoire holds fewer than 5,000 delta-chain clones, with around 0.56% as singletons. The origin of this receptor is a child who was a newborn, infant or young child, either healthy, febrile or measles-vaccinated (not recorded which). The chain employs TRDV2 and TRDJ1; 8 bases align to TRDD3. Input material: blood. CDR3: CACDTWGYPDKLIF. CDR3 nucleotides: TGTGCCTGTGACACCTGGGGATACCCCGATAAACTCATCTTT.